This TCR beta chain was documented in a study of blood T cell repertoires in COVID-19. Study at large: Samples representing acute and convalescent COVID-19 were sourced from the United States, Italy and Spain.

Self-reported history from a screening survey and questionnaire set each donor's cohort. V was clipped by 8 bases and J by 0 bases, with 11 bases between them. This CDR3 contains 14 residues. CDR1 and CDR2 (germline): SNHLY, FYNNEI. This clone was counted between two and nine times. Sequencing used immunoSEQ multiplex PCR; TCRdb keeps in-frame clones, though not all of them. The sample carries 250,000 to 300,000 clones, under 95% recorded once. Sequencing was carried out using PBMCs or T cells enriched from blood (not recorded which). The sequence was collected from a woman between 35 and 50 years old with acute COVID-19. This chain links TRBV2 with TRBJ1-5; D is unresolved. The CDR3 nucleotides read TGTGCCAGCGCCCGAGTGAGTAGCAATCAGCCCCAGCATTTT. This sequence encodes CASARVSSNQPQHF.